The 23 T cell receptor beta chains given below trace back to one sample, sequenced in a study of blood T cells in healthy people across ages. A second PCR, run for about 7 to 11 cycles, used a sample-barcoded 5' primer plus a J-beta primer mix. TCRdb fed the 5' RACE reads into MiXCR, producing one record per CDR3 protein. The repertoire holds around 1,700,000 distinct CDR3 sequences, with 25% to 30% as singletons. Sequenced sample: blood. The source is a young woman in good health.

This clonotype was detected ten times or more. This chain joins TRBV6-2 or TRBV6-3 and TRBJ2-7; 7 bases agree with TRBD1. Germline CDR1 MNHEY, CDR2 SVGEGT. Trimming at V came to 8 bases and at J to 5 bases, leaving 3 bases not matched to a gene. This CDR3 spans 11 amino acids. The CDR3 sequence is CASGDRDEQYF. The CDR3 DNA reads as TGTGCCAGCGGCGACAGGGACGAGCAGTACTTC.

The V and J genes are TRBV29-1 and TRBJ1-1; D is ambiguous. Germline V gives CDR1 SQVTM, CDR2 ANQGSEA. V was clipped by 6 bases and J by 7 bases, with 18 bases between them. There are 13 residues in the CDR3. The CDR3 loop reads CSVRGRAGIEAFF. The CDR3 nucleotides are TGCAGCGTACGTGGTCGGGCAGGTATTGAAGCTTTCTTT.

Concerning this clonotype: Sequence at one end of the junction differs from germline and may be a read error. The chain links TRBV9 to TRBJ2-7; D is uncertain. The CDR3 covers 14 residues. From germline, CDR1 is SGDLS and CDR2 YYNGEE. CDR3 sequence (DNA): TGTACCAGCAGCGTAGTTGCGGATCCCTACGAGCAGTACTTC. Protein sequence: CTSSVVADPYEQYF.

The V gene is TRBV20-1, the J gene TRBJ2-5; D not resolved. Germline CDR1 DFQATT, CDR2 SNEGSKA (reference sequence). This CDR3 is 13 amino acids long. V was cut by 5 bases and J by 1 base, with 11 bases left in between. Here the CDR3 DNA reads TGCAGTGCTCTTATCCGGGTCCAAGAGACCCAGTACTTC. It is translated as CSALIRVQETQYF.

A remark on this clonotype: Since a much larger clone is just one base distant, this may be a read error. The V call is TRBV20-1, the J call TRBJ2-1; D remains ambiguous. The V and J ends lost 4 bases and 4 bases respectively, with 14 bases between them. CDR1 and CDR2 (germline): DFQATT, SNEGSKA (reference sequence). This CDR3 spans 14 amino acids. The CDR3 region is CSATDINGYNEQFF. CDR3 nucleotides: TGCAGTGCTACAGATATTAACGGATACAATGAGCAGTTCTTC.

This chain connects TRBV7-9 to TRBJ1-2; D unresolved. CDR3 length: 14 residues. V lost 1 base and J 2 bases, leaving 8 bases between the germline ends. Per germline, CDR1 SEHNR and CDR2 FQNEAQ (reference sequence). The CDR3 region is CASSLVKANYGYTF. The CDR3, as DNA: TGTGCCAGCAGCTTAGTCAAGGCAAACTATGGCTACACCTTC.

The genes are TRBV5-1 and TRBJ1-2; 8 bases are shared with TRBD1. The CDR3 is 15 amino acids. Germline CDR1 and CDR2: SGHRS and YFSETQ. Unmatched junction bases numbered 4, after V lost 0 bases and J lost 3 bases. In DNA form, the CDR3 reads TGCGCCAGCAGCTTGGGGCCACAGGGGGACTATGGCTACACCTTC. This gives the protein CASSLGPQGDYGYTF.

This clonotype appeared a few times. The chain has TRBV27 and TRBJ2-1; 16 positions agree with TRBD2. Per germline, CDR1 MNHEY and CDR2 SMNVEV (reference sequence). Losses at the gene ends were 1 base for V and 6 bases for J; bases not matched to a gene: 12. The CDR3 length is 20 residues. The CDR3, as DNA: TGTGCCAGCAGTTTATGGGGTTCCGGGACTAGCGGGAGGGCTCTCAATGAGCAGTTCTTC. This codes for CASSLWGSGTSGRALNEQFF.

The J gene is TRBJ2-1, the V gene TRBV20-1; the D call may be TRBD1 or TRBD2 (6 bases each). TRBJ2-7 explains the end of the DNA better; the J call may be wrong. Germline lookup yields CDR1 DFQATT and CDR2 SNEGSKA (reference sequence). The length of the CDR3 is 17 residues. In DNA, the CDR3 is TGCAGTGCTAGAGATCCGGGTGGCGGGACATCCTACAATGAGCAGTACTTC. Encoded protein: CSARDPGGGTSYNEQYF.

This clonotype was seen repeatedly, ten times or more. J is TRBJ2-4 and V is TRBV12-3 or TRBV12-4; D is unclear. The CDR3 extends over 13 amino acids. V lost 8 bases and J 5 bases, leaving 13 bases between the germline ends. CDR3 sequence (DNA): TGTGCCAGCTCAACCAGTCCCCAAAACATTCAGTACTTC. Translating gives CASSTSPQNIQYF.

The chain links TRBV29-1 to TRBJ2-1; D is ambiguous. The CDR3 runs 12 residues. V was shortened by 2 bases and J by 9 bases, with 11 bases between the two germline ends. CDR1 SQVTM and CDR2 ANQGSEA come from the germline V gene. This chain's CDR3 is CSVERAAGEQFF. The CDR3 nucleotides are TGCAGCGTTGAAAGGGCAGCCGGTGAGCAGTTCTTC.

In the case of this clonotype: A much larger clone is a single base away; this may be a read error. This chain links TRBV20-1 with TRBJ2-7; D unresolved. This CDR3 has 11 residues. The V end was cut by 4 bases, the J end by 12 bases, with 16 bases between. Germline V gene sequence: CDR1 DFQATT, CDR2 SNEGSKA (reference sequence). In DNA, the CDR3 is TGCAGTGCTACCAGTAAAGAGACCCGGTACTTC. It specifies CSATSKETRYF.

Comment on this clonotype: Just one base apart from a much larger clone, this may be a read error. In DNA form, the CDR3 reads TGTGCCAGCAGCTTAGCCAGGAGACAAGAGCCCCAGTACTTC. Protein product: CASSLARRQEPQYF. J is TRBJ2-5 and V is TRBV7-2; D is ambiguous. CDR3 length equals 14 residues. CDR1 SGHTA and CDR2 FQGNSA come from the germline V gene.

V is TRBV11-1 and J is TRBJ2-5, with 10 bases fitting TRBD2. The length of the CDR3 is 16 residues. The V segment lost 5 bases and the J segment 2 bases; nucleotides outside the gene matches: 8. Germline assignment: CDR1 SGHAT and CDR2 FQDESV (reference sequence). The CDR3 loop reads CASSPAGLAIQETQYF. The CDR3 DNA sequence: TGTGCCAGCAGCCCCGCGGGACTAGCGATTCAAGAGACCCAGTACTTC. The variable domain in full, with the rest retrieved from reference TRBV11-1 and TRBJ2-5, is EAEVAQSPRYKITEKSQAVAFWCDPISGHATLYWYRQILGQGPELLVQFQDESVVDDSQLPKDRFSAERLKGVDSTLKIQPAELGDSAMYLCASSPAGLAIQETQYFGPGTRLLVL.

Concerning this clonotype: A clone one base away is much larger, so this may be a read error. In DNA form, the CDR3 reads TGTGCCAACAGTTACTTGGCGGGGGGCCTAGCCAAAAACATTCAGTACTTC. Encoded protein: CANSYLAGGLAKNIQYF. The gene calls are TRBV6-6 and TRBJ2-4, with 8 bases aligning to TRBD2. From germline, CDR1 is MNHNY and CDR2 SVGAGI (reference sequence). The CDR3 consists of 17 residues.

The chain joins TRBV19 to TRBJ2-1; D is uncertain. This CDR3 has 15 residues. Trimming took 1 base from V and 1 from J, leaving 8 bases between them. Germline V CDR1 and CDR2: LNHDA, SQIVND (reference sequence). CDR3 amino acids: CASSIVRVSYNEQFF. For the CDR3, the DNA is TGTGCCAGTAGTATAGTTCGTGTATCCTACAATGAGCAGTTCTTC.

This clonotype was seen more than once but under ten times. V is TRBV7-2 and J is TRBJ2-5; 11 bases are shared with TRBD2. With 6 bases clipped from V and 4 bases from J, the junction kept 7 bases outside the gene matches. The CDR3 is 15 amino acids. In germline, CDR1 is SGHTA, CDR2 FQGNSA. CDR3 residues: CASRTTSGRGETQYF. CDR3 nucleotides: TGTGCCAGCAGAACCACTAGCGGGAGAGGAGAGACCCAGTACTTC.

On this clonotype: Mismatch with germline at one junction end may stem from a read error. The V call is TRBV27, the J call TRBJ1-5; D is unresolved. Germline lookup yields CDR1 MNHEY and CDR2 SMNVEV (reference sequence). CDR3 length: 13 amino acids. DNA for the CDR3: TGTGCCTGCAGTCCAACAGGCAATCAGCCCCAGCATTTT. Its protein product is CACSPTGNQPQHF.

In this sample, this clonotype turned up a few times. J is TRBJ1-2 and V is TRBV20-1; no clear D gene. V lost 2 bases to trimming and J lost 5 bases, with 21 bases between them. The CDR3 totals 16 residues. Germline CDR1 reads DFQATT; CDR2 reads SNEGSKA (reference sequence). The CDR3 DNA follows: TGCAGTGCTAGAATTGGGAATCGGGGAACTATTTATGGCTACACCTTC. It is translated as CSARIGNRGTIYGYTF.

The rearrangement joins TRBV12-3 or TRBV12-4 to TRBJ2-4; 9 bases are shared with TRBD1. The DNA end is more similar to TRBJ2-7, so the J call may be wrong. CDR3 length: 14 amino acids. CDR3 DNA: TGTGCCAGCACCGCGGGACAGGGAGGATACGAGCAGTACTTC. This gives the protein CASTAGQGGYEQYF.

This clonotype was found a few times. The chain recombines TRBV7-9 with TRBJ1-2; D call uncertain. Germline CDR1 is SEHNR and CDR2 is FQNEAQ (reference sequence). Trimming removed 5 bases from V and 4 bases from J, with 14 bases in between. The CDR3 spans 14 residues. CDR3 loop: CASSPTSAIYGYTF. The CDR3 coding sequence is TGTGCCAGCAGCCCAACATCAGCCATCTATGGCTACACCTTC.

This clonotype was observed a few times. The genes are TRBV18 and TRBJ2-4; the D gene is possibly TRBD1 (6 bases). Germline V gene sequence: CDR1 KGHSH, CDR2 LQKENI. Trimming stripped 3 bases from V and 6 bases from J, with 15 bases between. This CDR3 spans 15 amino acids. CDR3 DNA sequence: TGTGCCAGCTCACCCTCGGGGACATGGACAAACATTCAGTACTTC. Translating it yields CASSPSGTWTNIQYF.

CDR3 sequence: CSARGDTERGRTEAFF. CDR3 in DNA: TGCAGTGCTAGAGGGGATACAGAGAGAGGGCGCACTGAAGCTTTCTTT. This chain links TRBV20-1 with TRBJ1-1; no firm D call. Germline V gives CDR1 DFQATT, CDR2 SNEGSKA (reference sequence). The CDR3 is 16 residues long. V lost 1 base and J 4 bases, leaving 19 bases between the germline ends.